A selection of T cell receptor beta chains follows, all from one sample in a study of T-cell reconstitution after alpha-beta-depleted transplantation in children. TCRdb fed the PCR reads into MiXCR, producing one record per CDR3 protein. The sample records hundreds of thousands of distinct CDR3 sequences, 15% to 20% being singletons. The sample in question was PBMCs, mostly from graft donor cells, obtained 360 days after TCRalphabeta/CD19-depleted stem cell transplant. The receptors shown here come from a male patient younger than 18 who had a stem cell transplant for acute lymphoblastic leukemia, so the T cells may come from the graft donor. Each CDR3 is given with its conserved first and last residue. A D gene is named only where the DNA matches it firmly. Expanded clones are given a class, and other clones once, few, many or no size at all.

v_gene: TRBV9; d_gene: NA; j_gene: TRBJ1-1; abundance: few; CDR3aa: CASSVVGGGPDKNTEAFF; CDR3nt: TGTGCCAGCAGTGTAGTCGGGGGGGGCCCGGATAAGAACACTGAAGCTTTCTTT
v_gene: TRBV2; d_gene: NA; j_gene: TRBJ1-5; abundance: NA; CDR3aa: CAFSHRGGLYSNQPQHF; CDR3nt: TGTGCCTTCAGCCACCGGGGGGGGCTCTATAGCAATCAGCCCCAGCATTTT
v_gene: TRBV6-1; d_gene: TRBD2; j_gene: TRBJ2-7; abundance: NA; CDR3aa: CASNRDYFRPEEQCF; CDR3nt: TGTGCCAGCAATAGGGACTATTTTCGACCGGAGGAGCAGTGCTTC
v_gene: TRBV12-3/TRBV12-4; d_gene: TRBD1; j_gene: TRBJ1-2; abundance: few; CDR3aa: CAITTGSRGQNYGYTF; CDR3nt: TGTGCCATCACCACTGGTTCCAGGGGACAGAACTATGGCTACACCTTC
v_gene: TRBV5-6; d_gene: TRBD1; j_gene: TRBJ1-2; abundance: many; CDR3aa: CASSPDREYGYTF; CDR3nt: TGTGCCAGCAGCCCAGACAGGGAATATGGCTACACCTTC
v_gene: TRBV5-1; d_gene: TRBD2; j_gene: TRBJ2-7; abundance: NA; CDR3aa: CASSLAIAGFSYEQYF; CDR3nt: TGCGCCAGCAGCTTGGCGATAGCGGGCTTTTCCTACGAGCAGTACTTC
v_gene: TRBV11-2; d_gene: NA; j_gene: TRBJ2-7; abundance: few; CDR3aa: CASSSLNDQPPGEQYF; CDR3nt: TGTGCCAGCAGCTCTCTAAACGACCAGCCTCCAGGGGAGCAGTACTTC
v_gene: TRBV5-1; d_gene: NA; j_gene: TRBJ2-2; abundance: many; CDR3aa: CASKGSGELFF; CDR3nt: TGCGCCAGCAAAGGGTCCGGGGAGCTGTTTTTT
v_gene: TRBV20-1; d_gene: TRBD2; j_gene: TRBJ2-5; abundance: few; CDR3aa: CSARAGGQETQYF; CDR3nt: TGCAGTGCCCGAGCGGGAGGCCAAGAGACCCAGTACTTC
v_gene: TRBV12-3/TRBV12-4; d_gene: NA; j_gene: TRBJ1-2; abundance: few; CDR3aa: CASSFVMSRGNYGYTF; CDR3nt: TGTGCCAGCAGTTTCGTCATGTCAAGGGGGAACTATGGCTACACCTTC
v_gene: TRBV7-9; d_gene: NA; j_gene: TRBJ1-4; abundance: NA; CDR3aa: CASSRTGEKLFF; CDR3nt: TGTGCCAGCAGCCGGACGGGTGAAAAACTGTTTTTT
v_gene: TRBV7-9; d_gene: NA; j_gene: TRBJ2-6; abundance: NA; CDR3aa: CASSVSRGGSGANVLTF; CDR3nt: TGTGCCAGCAGCGTATCCCGAGGGGGCTCTGGGGCCAACGTCCTGACTTTC
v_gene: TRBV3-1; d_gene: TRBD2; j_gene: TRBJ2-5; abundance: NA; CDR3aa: CASSQGGGGLQETQYF; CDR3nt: TGTGCCAGCAGCCAAGGGGGCGGGGGGCTTCAAGAGACCCAGTACTTC
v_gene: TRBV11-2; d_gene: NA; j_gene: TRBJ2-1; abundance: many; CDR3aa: CASSYGGITYNEQFF; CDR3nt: TGTGCCAGCAGCTATGGGGGTATAACCTACAATGAGCAGTTCTTC
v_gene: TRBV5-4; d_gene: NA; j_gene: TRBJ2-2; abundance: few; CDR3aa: CASSSLDRNTGELFF; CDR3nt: TGTGCCAGCAGCTCTTTGGACAGGAACACCGGGGAGCTGTTTTTT
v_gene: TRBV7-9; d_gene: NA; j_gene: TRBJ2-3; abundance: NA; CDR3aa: CASSLFPPGADTQYF; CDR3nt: TGTGCCAGCAGCTTATTCCCCCCAGGGGCGGATACGCAGTATTTT
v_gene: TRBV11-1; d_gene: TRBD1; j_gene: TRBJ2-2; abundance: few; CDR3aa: CASSRTTSRDRSNTGELFF; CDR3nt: TGTGCCAGCAGCCGTACCACGTCCCGGGACAGGTCCAACACCGGGGAGCTGTTTTTT
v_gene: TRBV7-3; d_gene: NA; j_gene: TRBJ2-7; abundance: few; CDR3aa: CASSLKRDSPYEQYF; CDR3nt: TGTGCCAGCAGCTTAAAGCGGGACAGTCCCTACGAGCAGTACTTC
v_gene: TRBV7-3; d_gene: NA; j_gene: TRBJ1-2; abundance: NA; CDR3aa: CASSLIKEDYGYTF; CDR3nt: TGTGCCAGCAGCTTAATCAAAGAGGATTATGGCTACACCTTC
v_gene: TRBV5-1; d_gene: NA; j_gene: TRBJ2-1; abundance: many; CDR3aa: CASSFGGTSYNEQFF; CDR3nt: TGCGCCAGCAGCTTTGGCGGGACCAGCTACAATGAGCAGTTCTTC
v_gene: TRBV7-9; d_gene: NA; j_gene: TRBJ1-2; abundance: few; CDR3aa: CASSSFPGQGYGYTF; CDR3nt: TGTGCCAGCAGCTCCTTTCCAGGGCAGGGCTATGGCTACACCTTC
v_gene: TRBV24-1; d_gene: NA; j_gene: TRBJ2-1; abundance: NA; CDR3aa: CAPLLAYNEQFF; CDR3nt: TGTGCCCCCTTACTAGCCTACAATGAGCAGTTCTTC
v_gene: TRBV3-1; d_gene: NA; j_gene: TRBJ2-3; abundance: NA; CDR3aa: CASSQVRSTQYF; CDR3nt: TGTGCCAGCAGCCAAGTCCGAAGCACGCAGTATTTT
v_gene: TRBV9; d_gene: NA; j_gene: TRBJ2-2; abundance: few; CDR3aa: CASSPLGASTGELFF; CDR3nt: TGTGCCAGCAGCCCGTTGGGGGCGAGTACCGGGGAGCTGTTTTTT
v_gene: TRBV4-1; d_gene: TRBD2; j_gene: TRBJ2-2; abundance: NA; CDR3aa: CASSQEAGVNTGELFF; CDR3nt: TGCGCCAGCAGCCAAGAGGCGGGAGTCAACACCGGGGAGCTGTTTTTT
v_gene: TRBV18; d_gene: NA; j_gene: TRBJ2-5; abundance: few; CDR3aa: CASSPPIQETQYF; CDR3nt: TGTGCCAGCTCACCACCGATCCAAGAGACCCAGTACTTC
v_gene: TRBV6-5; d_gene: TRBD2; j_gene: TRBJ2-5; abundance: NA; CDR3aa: CASSYSPGSGGKETQYF; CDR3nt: TGTGCCAGCAGTTACTCCCCGGGCTCGGGGGGTAAAGAGACCCAGTACTTC
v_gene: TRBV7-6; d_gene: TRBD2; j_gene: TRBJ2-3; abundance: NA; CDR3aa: CASSPQGLAEGDTQYF; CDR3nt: TGTGCCAGCAGCCCCCAAGGGCTAGCGGAGGGCGATACGCAGTATTTT
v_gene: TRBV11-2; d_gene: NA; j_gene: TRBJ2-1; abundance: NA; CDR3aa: CASSYRSGPRLHRYNEQFF; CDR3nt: TGTGCCAGCAGCTACAGGTCAGGCCCGAGGTTACATAGGTACAATGAGCAGTTCTTC
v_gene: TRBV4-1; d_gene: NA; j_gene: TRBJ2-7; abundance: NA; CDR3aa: CASSQDSGDYEQYF; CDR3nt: TGCGCCAGCAGCCAAGATTCAGGCGACTACGAGCAGTACTTC
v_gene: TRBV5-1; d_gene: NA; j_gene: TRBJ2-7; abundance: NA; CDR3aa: CASSSVGGAYEQYF; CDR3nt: TGCGCCAGCAGCTCAGTCGGCGGGGCCTACGAGCAGTACTTC
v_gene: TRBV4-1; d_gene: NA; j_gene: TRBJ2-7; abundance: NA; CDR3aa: CASSHKGVGDPYEQYF; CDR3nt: TGCGCCAGCAGCCATAAAGGGGTAGGGGACCCCTACGAGCAGTACTTC
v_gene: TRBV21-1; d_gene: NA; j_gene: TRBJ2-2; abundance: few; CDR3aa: CASGWNRGTDTGELFF; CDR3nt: TGTGCCAGCGGATGGAACAGGGGGACCGACACCGGGGAGCTGTTTTTT
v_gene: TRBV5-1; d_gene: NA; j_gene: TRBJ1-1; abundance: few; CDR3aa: CASSLDFAVPGAFF; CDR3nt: TGCGCCAGCAGCTTGGATTTCGCGGTCCCGGGGGCTTTCTTT
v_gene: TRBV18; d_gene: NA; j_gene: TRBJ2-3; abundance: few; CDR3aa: CASSPPNGRRNTDTQYF; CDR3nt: TGTGCCAGCTCACCACCTAACGGGAGAAGGAACACAGATACGCAGTATTTT
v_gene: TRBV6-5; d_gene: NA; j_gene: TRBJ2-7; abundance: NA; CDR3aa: CASSYQVNHYEQYF; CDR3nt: TGTGCCAGCAGTTACCAGGTTAACCACTACGAGCAGTACTTC
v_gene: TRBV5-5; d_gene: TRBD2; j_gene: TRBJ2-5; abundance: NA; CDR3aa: CASSSGSGSPEAQYF; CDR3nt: TGTGCCAGCAGCTCGGGGAGCGGGAGTCCAGAGGCCCAGTACTTC
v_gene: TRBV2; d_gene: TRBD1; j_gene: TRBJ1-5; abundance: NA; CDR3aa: CASSDGTGKLQPQHF; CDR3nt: TGTGCCAGCAGCGATGGGACAGGGAAGCTTCAGCCCCAGCATTTT
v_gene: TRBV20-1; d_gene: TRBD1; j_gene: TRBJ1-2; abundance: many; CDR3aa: CSLGEQGEDGYTF; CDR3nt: TGCAGTCTTGGAGAACAGGGGGAGGATGGCTACACCTTC
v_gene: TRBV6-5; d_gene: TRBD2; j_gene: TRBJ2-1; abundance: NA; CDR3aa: CASSRTLAGGNNEQFF; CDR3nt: TGTGCCAGCAGTAGGACTCTAGCGGGAGGAAACAATGAGCAGTTCTTC
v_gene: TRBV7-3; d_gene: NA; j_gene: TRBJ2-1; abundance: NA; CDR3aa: CASSLTGIGYNEQFF; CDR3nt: TGTGCCAGCAGCTTAACCGGGATCGGCTACAATGAGCAGTTCTTC
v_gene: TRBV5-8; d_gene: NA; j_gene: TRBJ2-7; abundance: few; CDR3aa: CASIRAPRSYEQYF; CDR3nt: TGTGCCAGCATAAGGGCGCCGAGATCCTACGAGCAGTACTTC
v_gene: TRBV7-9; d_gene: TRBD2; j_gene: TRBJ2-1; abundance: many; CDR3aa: CASSRGLAGNEQFF; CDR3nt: TGTGCCAGCAGCCGGGGACTAGCGGGTAATGAGCAGTTCTTC
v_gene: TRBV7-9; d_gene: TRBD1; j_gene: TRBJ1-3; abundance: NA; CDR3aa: CASSSQGAAGNTIYF; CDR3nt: TGTGCCAGCAGCTCACAGGGGGCTGCTGGAAACACCATATATTTT
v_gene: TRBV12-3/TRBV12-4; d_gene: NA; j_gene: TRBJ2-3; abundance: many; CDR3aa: CASSLGSLYF; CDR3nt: TGTGCCAGCAGTTTGGGGAGTCTGTATTTT
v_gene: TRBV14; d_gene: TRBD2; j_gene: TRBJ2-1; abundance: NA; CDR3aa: CASSPWTSGRFNEQFF; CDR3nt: TGTGCCAGCAGCCCGTGGACTAGCGGGAGGTTCAATGAGCAGTTCTTC
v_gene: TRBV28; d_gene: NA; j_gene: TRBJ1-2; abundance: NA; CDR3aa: CASSLGPDYGYTF; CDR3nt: TGTGCCAGCAGTTTAGGACCGGATTATGGCTACACCTTC
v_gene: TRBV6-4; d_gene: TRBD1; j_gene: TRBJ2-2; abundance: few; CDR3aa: CASTRDSLNTGELFF; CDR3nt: TGTGCCAGCACCCGGGACAGCCTGAACACCGGGGAGCTGTTTTTT
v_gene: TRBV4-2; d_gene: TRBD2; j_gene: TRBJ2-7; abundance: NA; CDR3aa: CASSRPTPTSEREQYF; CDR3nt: TGTGCCAGCAGCCGTCCTACTCCGACTAGCGAGCGGGAGCAGTACTTC
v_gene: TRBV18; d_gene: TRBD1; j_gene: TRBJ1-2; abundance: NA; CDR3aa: CASSPPGQNYGYTF; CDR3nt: TGTGCCAGCTCACCACCGGGACAGAACTATGGCTACACCTTC
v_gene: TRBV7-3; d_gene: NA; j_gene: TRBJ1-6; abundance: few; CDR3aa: CASSPWEGSPLHF; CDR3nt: TGTGCCAGCAGCCCCTGGGAGGGGTCACCCCTCCACTTT
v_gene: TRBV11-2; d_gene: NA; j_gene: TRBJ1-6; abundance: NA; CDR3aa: CASSLASRGNSPLHF; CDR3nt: TGTGCCAGCAGCTTAGCCTCCAGGGGAAATTCACCCCTCCACTTT
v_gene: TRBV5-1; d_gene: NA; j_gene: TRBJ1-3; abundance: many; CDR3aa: CASSLPGNTIYF; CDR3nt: TGCGCCAGCAGCTTACCTGGAAACACCATATATTTT
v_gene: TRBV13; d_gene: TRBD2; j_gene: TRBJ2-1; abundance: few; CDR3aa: CASSCTGTRDNEQFF; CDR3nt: TGTGCCAGCAGCTGTACCGGGACTAGGGACAACGAGCAGTTCTTC
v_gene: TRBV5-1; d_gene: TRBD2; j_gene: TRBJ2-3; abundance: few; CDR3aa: CASSLAIAGGPGDTQYF; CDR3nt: TGCGCCAGCAGCTTGGCTATAGCGGGAGGGCCGGGAGATACGCAGTATTTT